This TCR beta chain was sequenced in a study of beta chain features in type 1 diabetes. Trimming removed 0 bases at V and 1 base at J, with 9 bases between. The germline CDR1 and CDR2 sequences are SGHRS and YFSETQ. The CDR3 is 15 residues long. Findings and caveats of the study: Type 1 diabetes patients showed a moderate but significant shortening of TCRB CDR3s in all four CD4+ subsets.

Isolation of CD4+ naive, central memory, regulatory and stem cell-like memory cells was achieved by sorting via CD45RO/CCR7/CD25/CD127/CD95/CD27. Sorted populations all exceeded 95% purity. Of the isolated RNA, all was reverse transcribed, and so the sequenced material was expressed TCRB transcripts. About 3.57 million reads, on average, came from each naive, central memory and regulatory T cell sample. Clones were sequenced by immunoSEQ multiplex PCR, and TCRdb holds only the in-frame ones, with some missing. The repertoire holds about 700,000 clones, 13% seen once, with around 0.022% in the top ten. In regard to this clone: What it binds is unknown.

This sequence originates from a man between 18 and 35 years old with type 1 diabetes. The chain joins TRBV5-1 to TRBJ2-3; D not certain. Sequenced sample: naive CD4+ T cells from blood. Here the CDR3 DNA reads TGCGCCAGCAGCTTGGAGAGGAGAGGCACAGATACGCAGTATTTT. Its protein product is CASSLERRGTDTQYF.